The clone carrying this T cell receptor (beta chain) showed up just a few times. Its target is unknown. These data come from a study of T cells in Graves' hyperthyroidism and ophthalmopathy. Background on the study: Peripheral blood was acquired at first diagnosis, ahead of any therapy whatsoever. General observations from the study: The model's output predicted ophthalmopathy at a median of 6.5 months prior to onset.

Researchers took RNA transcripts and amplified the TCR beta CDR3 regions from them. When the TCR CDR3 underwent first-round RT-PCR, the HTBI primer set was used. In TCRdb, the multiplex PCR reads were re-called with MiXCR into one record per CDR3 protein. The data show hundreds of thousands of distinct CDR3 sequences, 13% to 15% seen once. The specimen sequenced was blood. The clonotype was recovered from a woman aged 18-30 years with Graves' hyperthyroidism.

This chain's CDR3 is CASSESSGIRQFF. Written as DNA, the CDR3 is TGCGCCAGCAGTGAGTCGAGCGGGATAAGGCAGTTCTTC. The J gene is TRBJ2-1, the V gene TRBV10-1; the match to TRBD2 covers 7 bases. The CDR3 extends over 13 amino acids. V lost 0 bases and J lost 12; bases outside the gene matches: 5. In germline, CDR1 is WNHNN, CDR2 SYGVQD (reference sequence).